The rows below give T cell receptor beta chains drawn from one sample of a study of CD8 T cells in Susac syndrome. TCRdb processed the immunoSEQ multiplex PCR reads anew with MiXCR; each CDR3 protein has one entry. There are 140,000 to 150,000 distinct CDR3 sequences in the sample; approximately 95% occur only once, and about 0.08% lies in the top ten. The specimen was CD4+ T cells from PBMCs. Source of these receptors: a human donor with Susac syndrome. CDR3s include the opening cysteine and the closing phenylalanine or tryptophan. A D gene is named only where the DNA matches it firmly. Where a row states a size, it is once, few, many or the class of an expanded clone; other rows omit it.

size | D | J | V | DNA | CDR3
. | . | TRBJ2-1 | TRBV9 | TGTGCCAGCAGCGTAACCCAGGGGAACAATGAGCAGTTCTTC | CASSVTQGNNEQFF
. | . | TRBJ2-4 | TRBV6-1 | TGTGCCAGCAGCTCACGCTTGCCGGGTTCGGGACCACTAGCCAAAAACATTCAGTACTTC | CASSSRLPGSGPLAKNIQYF
. | . | TRBJ2-3 | TRBV15 | TGTGCCACCAGCAGAGCGGGGGTTGTTGGCACAGATACGCAGTATTTT | CATSRAGVVGTDTQYF
. | TRBD1 | TRBJ1-2 | TRBV9 | TGTGCCAGCAGCGTAGCTAGACCCCCAGACAGGGGCGAGGGCTACACCTTC | CASSVARPPDRGEGYTF
. | . | TRBJ1-1 | TRBV6-5 | TGTGCCAGCAGCCCCGGACCAACTAGAGGAGCTTTCTTT | CASSPGPTRGAFF
. | . | TRBJ1-1 | TRBV7-9 | TGTGCCAGCAGCCCGTTTCGAGGCCGTGTTCCTCCCAACACTGAAGCTTTCTTT | CASSPFRGRVPPNTEAFF
. | TRBD2 | TRBJ2-1 | TRBV7-2 | TGTGCCATCACGGCTAGCGGGGCCAATGAGCAGTTCTTC | CAITASGANEQFF
. | . | TRBJ1-1 | TRBV2 | TGTGCCAGCAGTAGGGGGGCTGAAGCTTTCTTT | CASSRGAEAFF
. | TRBD1 | TRBJ2-3 | TRBV5-1 | TGCGCCAGCAGCCCACAGGGGGCAGATACGCAGTATTTT | CASSPQGADTQYF
once | . | TRBJ2-1 | TRBV15 | TGTGCCACCAGCAGAGTTGGGGTTGAGCAGTTCTTC | CATSRVGVEQFF
. | TRBD2 | TRBJ2-3 | TRBV7-9 | TGTGCCAGCAGCTCAACAGCCGGGACTAGCGGCGGTGGTGCGCAGTATTTT | CASSSTAGTSGGGAQYF
. | . | TRBJ2-7 | TRBV7-2 | TGTGCCAGCAGCTTAGACGGGAGCCGGCCCTCCTACGAGCAGTACTTC | CASSLDGSRPSYEQYF
. | . | TRBJ1-4 | TRBV4-1 | TGCGCCAGCAGCCAACCCGTTGGGGATAAAAATGAAAAACTGTTTTTT | CASSQPVGDKNEKLFF
. | TRBD1 | TRBJ2-7 | TRBV6-6 | TGTGCCAGCAGTTCATTACAGGGGGCCTCCTACGAGCAGTACTTC | CASSSLQGASYEQYF
. | . | TRBJ1-3 | TRBV29-1 | TGCAGCGTTGAAGATGGGCAGTTGGGAAACACCATATATTTT | CSVEDGQLGNTIYF
. | . | TRBJ2-2 | TRBV20-1 | TGCAGTGCTAGTCGGCAGAACACCGGGGAGCTGTTTTTT | CSASRQNTGELFF
. | . | TRBJ2-3 | TRBV10-2 | TGCGCCAGCAGATCACGGTCCGGGGGCAGGGGAAGCACAGATACGCAGTATTTT | CASRSRSGGRGSTDTQYF
. | . | TRBJ1-2 | TRBV5-6 | TGTGCCAGCAGCGGCCTACAGATCAACTATGGCTACACCTTC | CASSGLQINYGYTF
once | TRBD1 | TRBJ2-7 | TRBV29-1 | TGCAGCGTTGAAGGGGACAGATCCTACGAGCAGTACTTC | CSVEGDRSYEQYF
. | TRBD2 | TRBJ2-5 | TRBV29-1 | TGCAGCGTTCTACTAGCGGGGGGCAAGGAGACCCAGTACTTC | CSVLLAGGKETQYF
. | TRBD2 | TRBJ2-3 | TRBV20-1 | TGCAGTGTCGGGGGGTTGGGGGATACGCAGTATTTT | CSVGGLGDTQYF
. | TRBD2 | TRBJ2-5 | TRBV5-1 | TGCGCCAGCAGCGGGACTAGCGGGGAAGAGACCCAGTACTTC | CASSGTSGEETQYF
once | TRBD2 | TRBJ2-1 | TRBV4-1 | TGCGCCAGCAGCCAAGGAGCTAGCGGGGGTTCCAGCTCCTACAATGAGCAGTTCTTC | CASSQGASGGSSSYNEQFF
. | . | TRBJ2-5 | TRBV29-1 | TGCAGCGTTGCCGAGTTTGGGGAGACCCAGTACTTC | CSVAEFGETQYF
. | . | TRBJ2-7 | TRBV24-1 | TGTGCCACCAGGGACAGTGACTCCTACGAGCAGTACTTC | CATRDSDSYEQYF
. | . | TRBJ2-5 | TRBV24-1 | TGTGCCACCAGTGGTCCGGGACCCCAGGCGGCCCAGTACTTC | CATSGPGPQAAQYF
. | . | TRBJ2-7 | TRBV19 | TGTGCCAGTAGTATGGGGGACTACGAGCAGTACTTC | CASSMGDYEQYF
. | TRBD1 | TRBJ2-7 | TRBV28 | TGTGCCAGCAACCCCAGGGGGCCCGGTTACGAGCAGTACTTC | CASNPRGPGYEQYF
. | . | TRBJ1-3 | TRBV28 | TGTGCCAGCAGTTTACCGGTCTCTGGAAACACCATATATTTT | CASSLPVSGNTIYF
. | . | TRBJ2-5 | TRBV10-3 | TGTGCCATCAGTGTCGGATACCAAGAGACCCAGTACTTC | CAISVGYQETQYF
. | TRBD2 | TRBJ2-5 | TRBV20-1 | TGCAGTGTAGCGGGGGACCAAGAGACCCAGTACTTC | CSVAGDQETQYF
. | . | TRBJ1-1 | TRBV20-1 | TGCAGTGCTAATGGACAGATGAACACTGAAGCTTTCTTT | CSANGQMNTEAFF
. | . | TRBJ1-1 | TRBV28 | TGTGCCAGCAGCACCCTAGGCCGTGAAGCTTTCTTT | CASSTLGREAFF
. | TRBD2 | TRBJ2-5 | TRBV5-1 | TGCGCCAGCAGCCCGGGGGGCGGGAGGCAAGAGACCCAGTACTTC | CASSPGGGRQETQYF
. | TRBD2 | TRBJ2-7 | TRBV12-3/TRBV12-4 | TGTGCCATAGCGGGGGGGACCTACGAGCAGTACTTC | CAIAGGTYEQYF
. | TRBD2 | TRBJ2-1 | TRBV7-3 | TGTGCCAGCAGCTTAAACGGGGGGTGGGATGAGCAGTTCTTC | CASSLNGGWDEQFF
. | TRBD2 | TRBJ2-3 | TRBV20-1 | TGCAGTGCTAGGACTAGCGGGAAAGTTTGGACAGATACGCAGTATTTT | CSARTSGKVWTDTQYF
. | . | TRBJ2-5 | TRBV12-3/TRBV12-4 | TGTGCCAGCAGTCCCCCCCCCGGGTCCCAGGCGAGGGGGACCCAGTACTTC | CASSPPPGSQARGTQYF
once | TRBD2 | TRBJ2-1 | TRBV18 | TGTGCCAGCTCACCAACGGCGGGAGGGCCCCCTGAGCAGTTCTTC | CASSPTAGGPPEQFF